This record covers a single TCR beta chain. This receptor's antigen is unknown. There are no base qualities to consult, and no much larger clone falls within one base. To prepare the library, the immunoSEQ multiplex PCR assay was applied. Per the authors' processing: A statistical classification framework was built to diagnose cytomegalovirus status from the catalog of TCR beta chain sequences. The table was pulled from immuneACCESS by TCRdb, which kept in-frame rearrangements only. Such tables lose some clones; where checked, under half of the loss comes from unresolved V genes, and the rest has no known cause. V and J calls and clone size are those listed in that table; D and trimming were worked out from the DNA. The table for this sample lists 150,000 to 200,000 clones; more than 80% of them were counted only once. The ten top clones hold around 7% of the sample. This sample is part of a study of cytomegalovirus exposure and HLA in healthy donors (dated by TCRdb to about 2017). In terms of the full investigation: According to a later analysis, one platform produced both the roughly 120 validation repertoires and the 670 or so repertoires of the first cohort. In addition to the first cohort of around 670 subjects, a separate validation cohort of 130 or so different subjects was used. To predict cytomegalovirus infection status, the study brought together high-throughput TCR immunosequencing, statistical association of individual TCRs with disease status, and machine learning. The aim of the study was to test whether cataloging public T cell receptors could identify signatures of past pathogen exposure.

Overall results and qualifications from the work: The validation cohort had no HLA typing available for a later analysis, so co-occurrence within that cohort was assessed over all 120 or so repertoires. In vitro tests confirmed that three of the cytomegalovirus-associated TCR beta chains recognize cytomegalovirus antigens. Cytomegalovirus status was reported to be diagnosed by the classifier with high specificity and sensitivity in both the original and validation cohorts. A later analysis found that TCRs clustered in the first cohort also tended to co-occur in the roughly 120 validation repertoires, with approximately 94% of cluster scores above 0. While some public TCRs were present in many individuals, most TCR sequences turned up only very rarely across donors. The study gave a list of about 170 TCR beta chains associated with cytomegalovirus. According to the authors, the approach could potentially be generalized to other disease states and immunological phenotypes.

The donors belonged to the validation cohort of 90 to 150 subjects, which was separate from the 666-subject first cohort. The trim is 2 bases for V and 8 bases for J, with a gap of 10 bases between the germline ends. The CDR3, from cysteine to phenylalanine, totals 13 residues. Only the CDR3 portion is preserved as DNA: 39 bases, with reading frame beginning at the first base. Reading the germline V gene gives CDR1 SGHAT and CDR2 FQNNGV. Sequencing was done on a sample of PBMCs. This TCR derives from a man in his late teens or twenties in good health and CMV-seropositive. The chain links TRBV11-2 with TRBJ2-4, and the D gene may be TRBD2, 6 bases matching. The nucleotides read TGTGCCAGCAGCTTACCAGGAGGGCACATTCAGTACTTC. This codes for CASSLPGGHIQYF.